The clone carrying this TCR beta chain was seen many times. As yet, its antigen is unknown. Sequencing libraries for TCR beta were prepared with iRepertoire HTBI primers and Arm-PCR of CDR3 regions. TCRdb recomputed calls from the multiplex PCR reads with MiXCR, one row per CDR3 protein. The repertoire holds about 460,000 distinct CDR3 sequences, with around a fifth as singletons. Time point given: persistent/refractory GD, antithyroid drugs over 5 years with positive TRAb. Extracted PBMC RNA gave rise to the TCR library. Graves' disease diagnosis followed American Thyroid Association guidelines. The source of the sample is a study of regulatory T cells in long-lasting Graves disease. The wider study: To qualify as persistent, Graves' disease required over 5 years of antithyroid drugs with positive TSH receptor antibodies. Whole-study findings and limits: TRBV28 was favored in persistent disease, as were TRBJ1-2 and TRBJ2-5. Compared with new cases, persistent Graves' patients showed reduced TCR diversity.

V was shortened by 4 bases and J by 6 bases, with 5 bases between the two germline ends. This CDR3 is built from 11 residues. This material consisted of peripheral blood mononuclear cells (PBMCs), taken when the disease was refractory, from a patient treated with antithyroid drugs. This TCR derives from a female donor with Graves disease. The chain couples TRBV12-3 or TRBV12-4 to TRBJ2-3; D gene uncertain. DNA for the CDR3: TGTGCCAGCAGTTCTTTGGATACGCAGTATTTT. Translating gives CASSSLDTQYF.